This T cell receptor (beta chain) was obtained from a study of blood T cell repertoires in COVID-19. Profiling relied on immunoSEQ multiplex PCR, and the TCRdb table lists in-frame clones only, not all of them. The table has tens of thousands of clones, approximately 85% seen once; the top ten hold 15% to 20%. Germline-derived CDR1 and CDR2 are MNHEY and SVGEGT. Trimming removed 6 bases from V and 3 bases from J, with 12 bases in between. This CDR3 is built from 13 residues. The clonotype was recovered from a human donor in a cohort sampled during active COVID-19. The sample was peripheral blood. The chain has TRBV6-2 or TRBV6-3 and TRBJ2-7; D may be TRBD1 (6 bases). The CDR3 nucleotides read TGTGCCAGCAGCCTGGACAGTCTCTACGAGCAGTACTTC. This encodes CASSLDSLYEQYF.